The 2 T cell receptor beta chains below were found in one sample sequenced in a study of patients and donors after allogeneic stem cell transplantation. MiXCR, run by TCRdb on the RT-PCR reads, gives a single entry per CDR3 protein. The sample consists of some 880,000 distinct CDR3 sequences, roughly 18% of them appearing once. The specimen sequenced was blood, either unsorted or a sorted T cell fraction (not recorded which). Receptors were obtained from a human donor who was either an allogeneic HSCT recipient or a stem cell or donor lymphocyte infusion donor (not recorded which). It is not recorded whose cells these are; they may come from a transplant donor.

The J gene is TRBJ2-7, the V gene TRBV6-2 or TRBV6-3, with 9 bases aligning to TRBD1. The germline CDR1 and CDR2 sequences are MNHEY and SVGEGT. CDR3 length: 14 residues. Trimming removed 6 bases from V and 4 bases from J; junction bases left unmatched: 7. The CDR3 here is CASRWTGEGYEQYF. The CDR3 bases are TGTGCCAGCAGGTGGACAGGGGAAGGATACGAGCAGTACTTC.

The rearrangement joins TRBV5-1 to TRBJ2-3, with TRBD1 as a possible D gene (6 bases). The V gene's germline CDR1 is SGHRS and CDR2 YFSETQ. The CDR3 is 15 amino acids. V was cut by 4 bases and J by 2 bases, with 14 bases left in between. CDR3: CASSTGHEYTDTQYF. The CDR3 nucleotides are TGCGCCAGCAGCACGGGACACGAATACACAGATACGCAGTATTTT.